This T cell receptor (beta chain) was captured in a study of blood T cell repertoires in COVID-19. Looking at the study overall: PBMCs, B-cell-depleted T cells, or T cells were the source of the cDNA or gDNA that made up the material.

Data came from immunoSEQ multiplex PCR; TCRdb stores just in-frame clones and leaves some out. This table holds around 250,000 clones, around 90% found once. The CDR3 runs 16 residues. From germline, CDR1 is SGHNT and CDR2 YENEEA. Trimming removed 1 base from V and 2 bases from J; junction bases left unmatched: 7. V usage is TRBV11-3 and J usage is TRBJ1-2, with 7 bases matching TRBD1. The receptor was derived from a woman aged 40 to 50 who had recovered from COVID-19. The sample taken for sequencing was peripheral blood. CDR3 sequence reads: CASSLGRDSTNYGYTF. For the CDR3, the DNA is TGTGCCAGCAGCTTAGGACGGGACAGTACCAACTATGGCTACACCTTC.